This record covers a single T cell receptor (beta chain). These data are taken from a study of shared clonotypes between healthy human individuals. With V trimmed by 4 bases and J by 4 bases, 7 bases remained unmatched. CDR3 length: 15 residues. Germline values: CDR1 SGHTA, CDR2 FQGTGA. TCRdb keeps only in-frame clones here, not all; method: immunoSEQ multiplex PCR. The table shows fewer than 2.5 million clones, with 93% occurring only once. The chain uses TRBV7-3 and TRBJ2-1; 7 bases agree with TRBD1. The sequenced sample was naive CD4+ T cells from PBMCs. The subset denotes: CD45RA+ positively selected. The clonotype comes from a man younger than 35 in good health. Some clones in this sample may be carry-over from other donors' samples. Here the CDR3 DNA reads TGTGCCAGCAGCTCGACGGGACAGCCTTACAATGAGCAGTTCTTC. This translates into CASSSTGQPYNEQFF.